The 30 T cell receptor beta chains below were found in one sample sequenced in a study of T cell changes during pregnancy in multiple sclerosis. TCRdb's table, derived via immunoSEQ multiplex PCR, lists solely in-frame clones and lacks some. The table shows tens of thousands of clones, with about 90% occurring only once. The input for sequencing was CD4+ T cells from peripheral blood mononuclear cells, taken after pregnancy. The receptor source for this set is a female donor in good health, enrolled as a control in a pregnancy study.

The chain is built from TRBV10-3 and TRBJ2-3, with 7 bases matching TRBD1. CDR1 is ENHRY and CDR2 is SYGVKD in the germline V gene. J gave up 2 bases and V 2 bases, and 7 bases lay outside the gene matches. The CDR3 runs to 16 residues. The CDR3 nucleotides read TGTGCCATCAGTGAGGGGCCGGGACAGTCCACAGATACGCAGTATTTT. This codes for CAISEGPGQSTDTQYF.

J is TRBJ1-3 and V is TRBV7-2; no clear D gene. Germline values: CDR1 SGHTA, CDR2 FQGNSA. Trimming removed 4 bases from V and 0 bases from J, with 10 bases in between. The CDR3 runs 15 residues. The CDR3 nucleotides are TGTGCCAGCAGCTCGCAGGTGTTCTCTGGAAACACCATATATTTT. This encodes CASSSQVFSGNTIYF.

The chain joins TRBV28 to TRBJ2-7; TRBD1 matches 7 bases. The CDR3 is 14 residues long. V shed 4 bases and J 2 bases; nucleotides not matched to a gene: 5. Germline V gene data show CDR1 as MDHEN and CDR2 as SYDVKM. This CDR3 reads CASSSPGGPYEQYF. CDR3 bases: TGTGCCAGCAGTTCTCCAGGGGGTCCCTACGAGCAGTACTTC.

The CDR3, as DNA: TGTGCCAGCAGCTTGGCCGCATTCATGAACACTGAAGCTTTCTTT. Its protein product is CASSLAAFMNTEAFF. This chain connects TRBV7-2 to TRBJ1-1, with D unresolved. V lost 3 bases, J lost 0 bases, and 11 bases lay in between. CDR1 SGHTA and CDR2 FQGNSA come from the germline V gene. This CDR3 contains 15 residues. The full variable domain, in which reference TRBV7-2 and TRBJ1-1 provide the parts outside the CDR3, is GAGVSQSPSNKVTEKGKDVELRCDPISGHTALYWYRQSLGQGLEFLIYFQGNSAPDKSGLPSDRFSAERTGGSVSTLTIQRTQQEDSAVYLCASSLAAFMNTEAFFGQGTRLTVV.

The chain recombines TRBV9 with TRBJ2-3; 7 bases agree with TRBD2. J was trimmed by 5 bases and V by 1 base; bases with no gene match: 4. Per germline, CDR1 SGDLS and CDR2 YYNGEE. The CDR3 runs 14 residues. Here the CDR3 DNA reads TGTGCCAGCAGCGTACAATCGGGGGGAGATACGCAGTATTTT. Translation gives CASSVQSGGDTQYF.

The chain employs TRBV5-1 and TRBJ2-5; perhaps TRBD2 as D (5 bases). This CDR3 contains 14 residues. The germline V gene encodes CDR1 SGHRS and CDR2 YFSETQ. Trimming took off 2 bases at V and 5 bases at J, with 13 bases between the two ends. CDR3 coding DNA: TGCGCCAGCAGCTTCGGCCCGCGGGCGGAGACCCAGTACTTC. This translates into CASSFGPRAETQYF.

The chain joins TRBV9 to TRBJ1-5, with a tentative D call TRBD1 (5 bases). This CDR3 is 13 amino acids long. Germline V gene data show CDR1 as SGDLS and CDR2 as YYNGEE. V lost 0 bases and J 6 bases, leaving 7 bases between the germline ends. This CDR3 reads CASSVGGLQPQHF. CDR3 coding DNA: TGTGCCAGCAGCGTAGGGGGACTTCAGCCCCAGCATTTT.

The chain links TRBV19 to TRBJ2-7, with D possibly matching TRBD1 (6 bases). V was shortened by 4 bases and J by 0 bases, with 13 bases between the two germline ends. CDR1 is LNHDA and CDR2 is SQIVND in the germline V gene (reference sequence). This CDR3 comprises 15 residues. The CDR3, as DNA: TGTGCCAGTAGTACCTTACAGGGATTCTCCTACGAGCAGTACTTC. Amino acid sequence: CASSTLQGFSYEQYF.

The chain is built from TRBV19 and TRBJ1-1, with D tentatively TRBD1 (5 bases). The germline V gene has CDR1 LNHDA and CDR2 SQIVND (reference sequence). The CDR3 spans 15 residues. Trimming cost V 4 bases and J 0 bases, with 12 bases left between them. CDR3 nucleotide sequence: TGTGCCAGTAGTAACCCCAACAGGCTGAACACTGAAGCTTTCTTT. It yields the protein CASSNPNRLNTEAFF.

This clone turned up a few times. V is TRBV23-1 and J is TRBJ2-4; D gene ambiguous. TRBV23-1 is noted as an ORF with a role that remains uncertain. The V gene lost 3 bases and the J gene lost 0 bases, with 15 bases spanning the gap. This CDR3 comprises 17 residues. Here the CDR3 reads CASSHGLNHVAKNIQYF. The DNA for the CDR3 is TGCGCCAGCAGTCATGGCCTGAACCACGTAGCCAAAAACATTCAGTACTTC.

This chain's CDR3 is CASGDRGRTEAFF. Written as DNA, the CDR3 is TGTGCCAGCGGAGACAGGGGGCGGACTGAAGCTTTCTTT. V is TRBV7-9 and J is TRBJ1-1, with 10 bases identical to TRBD1. The germline gives CDR1 SEHNR, CDR2 FQNEAQ (reference sequence). V trimming: 8 bases; J trimming: 5 bases; junction bases outside the gene matches: 5. CDR3 length: 13 amino acids.

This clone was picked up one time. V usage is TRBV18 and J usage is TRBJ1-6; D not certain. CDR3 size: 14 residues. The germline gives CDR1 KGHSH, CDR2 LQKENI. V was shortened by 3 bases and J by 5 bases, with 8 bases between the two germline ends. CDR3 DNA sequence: TGTGCCAGCTCACCTCAGAGGGATAATTCACCCCTCCACTTT. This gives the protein CASSPQRDNSPLHF.

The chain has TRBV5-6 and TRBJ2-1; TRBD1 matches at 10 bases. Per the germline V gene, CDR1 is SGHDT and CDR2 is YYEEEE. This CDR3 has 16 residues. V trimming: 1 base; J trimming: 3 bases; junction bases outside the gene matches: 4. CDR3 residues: CASSLTGTGVYNEQFF. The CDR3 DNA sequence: TGTGCCAGCAGCTTGACCGGGACAGGGGTCTACAATGAGCAGTTCTTC.

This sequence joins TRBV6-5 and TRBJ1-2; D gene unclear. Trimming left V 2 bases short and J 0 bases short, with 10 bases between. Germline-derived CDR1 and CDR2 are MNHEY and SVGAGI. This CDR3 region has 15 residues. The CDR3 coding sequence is TGTGCCAGCAGTTACAACTTCGTGGCTAACTATGGCTACACCTTC. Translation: CASSYNFVANYGYTF.

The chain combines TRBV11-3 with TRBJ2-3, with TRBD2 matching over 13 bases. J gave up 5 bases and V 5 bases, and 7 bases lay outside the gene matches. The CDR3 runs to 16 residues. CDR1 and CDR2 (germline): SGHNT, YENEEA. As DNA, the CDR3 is TGTGCCAGCAGCCCAGCCGGGACTAGCGGGGAAGATACGCAGTATTTT. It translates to CASSPAGTSGEDTQYF.

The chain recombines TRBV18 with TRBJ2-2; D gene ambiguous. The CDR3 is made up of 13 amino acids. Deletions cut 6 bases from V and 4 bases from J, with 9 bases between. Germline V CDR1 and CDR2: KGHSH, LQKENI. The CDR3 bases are TGTGCCAGCTCGCCTATATTCACCGGGGAGCTGTTTTTT. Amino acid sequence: CASSPIFTGELFF.

This CDR3 reads CASSLARDYGYTF. CDR3 bases: TGTGCCAGCAGCCTCGCCCGGGACTATGGCTACACCTTC. The J gene is TRBJ1-2, the V gene TRBV5-4; no clear D gene. Germline-derived CDR1 and CDR2 are SGHNT and YYREEE (reference sequence). The V gene lost 4 bases and the J gene lost 3 bases, with 10 bases spanning the gap. The CDR3 has 13 amino acids.

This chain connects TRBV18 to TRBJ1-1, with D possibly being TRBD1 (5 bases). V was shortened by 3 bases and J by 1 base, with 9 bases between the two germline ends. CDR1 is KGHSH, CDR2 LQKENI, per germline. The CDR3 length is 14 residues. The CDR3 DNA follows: TGTGCCAGCTCACCTGAGACAGAGAACACTGAAGCTTTCTTT. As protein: CASSPETENTEAFF.

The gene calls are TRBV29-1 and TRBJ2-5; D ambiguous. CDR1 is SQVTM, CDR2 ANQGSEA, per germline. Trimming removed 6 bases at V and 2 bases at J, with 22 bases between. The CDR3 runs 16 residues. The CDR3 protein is CSVTNPLTVVQETQYF. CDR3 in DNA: TGCAGCGTCACAAACCCGCTAACAGTAGTGCAAGAGACCCAGTACTTC.

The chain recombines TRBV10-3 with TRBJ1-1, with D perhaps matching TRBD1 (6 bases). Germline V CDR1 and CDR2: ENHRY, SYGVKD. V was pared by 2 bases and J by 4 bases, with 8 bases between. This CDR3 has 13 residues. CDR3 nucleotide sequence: TGTGCCATCAGTGAGACAGGGCGCACTGAAGCTTTCTTT. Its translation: CAISETGRTEAFF.

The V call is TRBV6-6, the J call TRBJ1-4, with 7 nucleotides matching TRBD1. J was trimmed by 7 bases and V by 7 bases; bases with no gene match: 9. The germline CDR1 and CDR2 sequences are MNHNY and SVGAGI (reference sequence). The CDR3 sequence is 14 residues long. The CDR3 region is CASKKRSGGEKLFF. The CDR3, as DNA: TGTGCCAGCAAGAAGCGATCAGGGGGTGAAAAACTGTTTTTT.

The CDR3 DNA reads as TGTGCCAGCAGCTTGGAGAGACTCGGGTATGGCTACACCTTC. Translated: CASSLERLGYGYTF. The chain is built from TRBV5-4 and TRBJ1-2; no reliable D call. CDR1 is SGHNT and CDR2 is YYREEE in the germline V gene (reference sequence). Between the trimmed V and J ends, which lost 0 bases and 5 bases, there was a span of 11 bases. CDR3 length: 14 amino acids. Filled out from reference TRBV5-4 and TRBJ1-2, the complete variable domain reads ETGVTQSPTHLIKTRGQQVTLRCSSQSGHNTVSWYQQALGQGPQFIFQYYREEENGRGNFPPRFSGLQFPNYSSELNVNALELDDSALYLCASSLERLGYGYTFGSGTRLTVV.

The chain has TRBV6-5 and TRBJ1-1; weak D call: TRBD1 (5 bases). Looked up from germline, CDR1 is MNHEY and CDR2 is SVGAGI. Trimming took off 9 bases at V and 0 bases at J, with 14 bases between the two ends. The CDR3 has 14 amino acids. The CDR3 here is CASGGDFMNTEAFF. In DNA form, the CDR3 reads TGTGCCAGTGGGGGGGATTTCATGAACACTGAAGCTTTCTTT.

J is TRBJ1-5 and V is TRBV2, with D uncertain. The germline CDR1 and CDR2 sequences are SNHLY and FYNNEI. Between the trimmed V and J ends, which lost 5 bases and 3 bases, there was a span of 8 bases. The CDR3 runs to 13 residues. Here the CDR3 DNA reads TGTGCCAGCAGTAGCCTGATCAATCAGCCCCAGCATTTT. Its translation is CASSSLINQPQHF.

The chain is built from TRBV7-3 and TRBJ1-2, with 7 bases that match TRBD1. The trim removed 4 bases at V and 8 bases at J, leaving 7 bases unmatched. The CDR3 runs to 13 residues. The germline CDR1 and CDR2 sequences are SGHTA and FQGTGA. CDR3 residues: CASSSPGQRGYTF. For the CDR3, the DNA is TGTGCCAGCAGCTCGCCGGGACAGCGGGGCTACACCTTC.

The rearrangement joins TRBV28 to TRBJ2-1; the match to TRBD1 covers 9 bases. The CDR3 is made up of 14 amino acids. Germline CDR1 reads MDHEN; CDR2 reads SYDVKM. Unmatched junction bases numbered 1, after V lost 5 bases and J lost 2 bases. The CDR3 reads CASSRQGAYNEQFF. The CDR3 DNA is TGTGCCAGCAGTAGACAGGGGGCCTACAATGAGCAGTTCTTC.

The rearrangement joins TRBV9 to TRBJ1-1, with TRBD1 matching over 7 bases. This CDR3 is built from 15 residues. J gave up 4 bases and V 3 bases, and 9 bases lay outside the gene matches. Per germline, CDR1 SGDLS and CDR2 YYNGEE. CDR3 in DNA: TGTGCCAGCAGCGCGGGTCTTCAGGGGGGCACTGAAGCTTTCTTT. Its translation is CASSAGLQGGTEAFF.

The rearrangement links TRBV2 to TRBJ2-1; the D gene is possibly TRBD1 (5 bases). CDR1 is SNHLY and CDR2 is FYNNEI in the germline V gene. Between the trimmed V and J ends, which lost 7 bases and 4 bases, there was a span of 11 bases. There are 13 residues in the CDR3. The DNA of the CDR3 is TGTGCCAGCAACAAGGGGCAGTACAATGAGCAGTTCTTC. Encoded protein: CASNKGQYNEQFF.

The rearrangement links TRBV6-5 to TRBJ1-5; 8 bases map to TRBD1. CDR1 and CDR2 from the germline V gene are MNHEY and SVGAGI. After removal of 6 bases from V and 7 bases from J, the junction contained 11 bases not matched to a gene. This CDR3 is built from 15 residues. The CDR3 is CASRKDRGNYQPQHF. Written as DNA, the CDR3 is TGTGCCAGCAGGAAAGACAGGGGAAATTACCAGCCCCAGCATTTT.

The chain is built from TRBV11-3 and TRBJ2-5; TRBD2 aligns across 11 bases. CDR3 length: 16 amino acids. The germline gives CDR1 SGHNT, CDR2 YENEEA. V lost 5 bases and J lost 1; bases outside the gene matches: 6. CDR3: CASSPGTSGAQETQYF. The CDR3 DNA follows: TGTGCCAGCAGCCCCGGGACTAGCGGCGCCCAAGAGACCCAGTACTTC.